These 20 T cell receptor beta chains came from one sample sequenced in a study of cytomegalovirus exposure and HLA in healthy donors. Primers included in the PCR were 60 Vbeta and 13 Jbeta primers. Clones were read by immunoSEQ multiplex PCR, and TCRdb kept only the in-frame ones, dropping some. Here the sample spans approximately 100,000 clones, roughly 70% being singletons. Source material: PBMCs. The receptors were gathered from a man aged 45-65 years in good health and CMV-seronegative.

This clone was seen a few times. V gene TRBV14 combines with J gene TRBJ1-6; weak D call: TRBD1 (5 bases). Germline V gives CDR1 SGHDN, CDR2 FVKESK. CDR3 length: 18 residues. V lost 0 bases and J 2 bases, leaving 14 bases between the germline ends. The DNA of the CDR3 is TGTGCCAGCAGCCAAGAGCATGGGGAGGGGACCTATAATTCACCCCTCCACTTT. Its protein is CASSQEHGEGTYNSPLHF.

V usage is TRBV19 and J usage is TRBJ1-5; D not resolved. CDR3 length: 12 residues. The germline CDR1 and CDR2 sequences are LNHDA and SQIVND (reference sequence). The V and J ends lost 7 bases and 10 bases respectively, with 14 bases between them. The CDR3 region is CASKPGVGPQHF. CDR3 bases: TGTGCCAGTAAACCCGGAGTTGGACCCCAGCATTTT.

The gene calls are TRBV28 and TRBJ2-1; 8 bases map to TRBD1. The J segment lost 5 bases and the V segment lost 9 bases, leaving 6 bases of the junction unmatched. Germline assignment: CDR1 MDHEN and CDR2 SYDVKM. The CDR3 sequence is 13 residues long. CDR3 in DNA: TGTGCCAGTCAGGGACAGGATAACAATGAGCAGTTCTTC. This encodes CASQGQDNNEQFF.

V and J are TRBV28 and TRBJ2-5; D remains ambiguous. The DNA end favors TRBJ2-7, so the J call may be wrong. The CDR3 is 11 residues long. Per germline, CDR1 MDHEN and CDR2 SYDVKM. The CDR3 DNA reads TGTGCCAGCAGGGGCAAATACGAGCAGTACTTC. Protein sequence: CASRGKYEQYF.

CDR3 residues: CAWTEGSEKLFF. For the CDR3, the DNA is TGTGCCTGGACGGAGGGAAGCGAAAAACTGTTTTTT. This chain connects TRBV30 to TRBJ1-4; unclear D gene. V was cut by 4 bases and J by 8 bases, with 11 bases left in between. CDR1 and CDR2 from the germline V gene are GTSNPN and SVGIG (reference sequence). This CDR3 region has 12 residues.

This chain links TRBV27 with TRBJ2-1; 8 positions match TRBD2. With 4 bases clipped from V and 2 bases from J, the junction kept 10 bases outside the gene matches. The CDR3 extends over 17 amino acids. CDR1 is MNHEY and CDR2 is SMNVEV in the germline V gene (reference sequence). This CDR3 is CASSSQAGDFTYNEQFF. The CDR3 nucleotides are TGTGCCAGCAGTTCCCAAGCGGGAGATTTCACCTACAATGAGCAGTTCTTC.

This rearrangement joins TRBV15 to TRBJ1-5; the D is unclear. This CDR3 is built from 15 residues. Germline loops: CDR1 LNHNV, CDR2 YYDKDF (reference sequence). Trimming stripped 0 bases from V and 0 bases from J, with 6 bases between. The DNA of the CDR3 is TGTGCCACCAGCAGAGACCCTTATAGCAATCAGCCCCAGCATTTT. It specifies CATSRDPYSNQPQHF.

The chain has TRBV6-6 and TRBJ2-3, with 9 positions matching TRBD2. CDR3 size: 16 residues. Germline lookup yields CDR1 MNHNY and CDR2 SVGAGI (reference sequence). With V trimmed by 7 bases and J by 1 base, 9 bases remained unmatched. DNA for the CDR3: TGTGCCAGCACCACACGACTAGCGGAGCGCACAGATACGCAGTATTTT. This gives the protein CASTTRLAERTDTQYF.

This clone has a single count. This chain joins TRBV28 and TRBJ1-4; unclear D gene. CDR1 and CDR2 from the germline V gene are MDHEN and SYDVKM. The CDR3 is 16 residues long. V was cut by 2 bases and J by 6 bases, with 16 bases left in between. The CDR3, as DNA: TGTGCCAGCAGTTTACTCCGGGGAAGGCGCCATGAAAAACTGTTTTTT. It encodes CASSLLRGRRHEKLFF. Looking up the rest from reference TRBV28 and TRBJ1-4 gives the full variable domain: DVKVTQSSRYLVKRTGEKVFLECVQDMDHENMFWYRQDPGLGLRLIYFSYDVKMKEKGDIPEGYSVSREKKERFSLILESASTNQTSMYLCASSLLRGRRHEKLFFGSGTQLSVL.

This clone has a single count. V is TRBV6-6 and J is TRBJ2-1, with TRBD2 matching 14 bases. Germline V gene data show CDR1 as MNHNY and CDR2 as SVGAGI (reference sequence). The V and J ends lost 0 bases and 8 bases, in that order; junction bases with no gene match: 3. This CDR3 is built from 16 residues. CDR3 nucleotide sequence: TGTGCCAGCAGTTACTCCGGGACTAGCGGGGGATATGAGCAGTTCTTC. It encodes CASSYSGTSGGYEQFF.

The genes are TRBV5-8 and TRBJ2-7, with D maybe TRBD1 (7 bases). The CDR3 length is 17 residues. The germline CDR1 and CDR2 sequences are SGHTS and YDEGEE. Trimming removed 5 bases at V and 2 bases at J, with 23 bases between. This CDR3 is CASRMAGGRGSPYEQYF. The CDR3 DNA follows: TGTGCCAGCAGGATGGCCGGGGGCAGGGGGTCCCCCTACGAGCAGTACTTC.

Only a few counts were recorded for this clone. CDR3: CASSLDANNEQFF. The CDR3 DNA reads TGTGCCAGCAGCTTAGATGCGAACAATGAGCAGTTCTTC. V is TRBV7-9 and J is TRBJ2-1; no firm D call. V was clipped by 1 base and J by 5 bases, with 6 bases between them. CDR1 and CDR2 (germline): SEHNR, FQNEAQ (reference sequence). This CDR3 has 13 residues.

This clone was picked up one time. This chain connects TRBV27 to TRBJ1-2; 8 nucleotides agree with TRBD1. Trimming cost V 6 bases and J 8 bases; bases outside gene matches: 2. Germline V gives CDR1 MNHEY, CDR2 SMNVEV (reference sequence). There are 11 residues in the CDR3. CDR3 region: CASRAGGGYTF. For the CDR3, the DNA is TGTGCCAGCAGGGCAGGGGGCGGCTACACCTTC.

This chain uses TRBV28 with TRBJ1-4; TRBD1 is a possible D gene (5 bases). Germline CDR1 MDHEN, CDR2 SYDVKM. Trimming removed 11 bases from V and 6 bases from J, with 13 bases in between. The length of the CDR3 is 12 residues. As DNA, the CDR3 is TGTGCCGCGGGGCAGGGAGATGAAAAACTGTTTTTT. Encoded protein: CAAGQGDEKLFF.

The rearrangement links TRBV19 to TRBJ1-5; 8 nucleotides match TRBD1. CDR1 is LNHDA, CDR2 SQIVND, per germline (reference sequence). With V trimmed by 11 bases and J by 7 bases, 7 bases remained unmatched. CDR3 length equals 12 residues. In DNA, the CDR3 is TGTGCCCCGGGGACAGGTGGACAGCCCCAGCATTTT. It specifies CAPGTGGQPQHF.

This clone occurred a few times. The chain employs TRBV6-1 and TRBJ2-7, with D maybe TRBD2 (7 bases). This CDR3 spans 13 amino acids. Germline assignment: CDR1 MNHNS and CDR2 SASEGT. CDR3 sequence: CAGGGRGSYEQYF. The CDR3 DNA is TGTGCTGGGGGGGGCCGAGGGTCCTACGAGCAGTACTTC.

This chain joins TRBV5-6 and TRBJ1-2, with D possibly matching TRBD1 (6 bases). This CDR3 comprises 15 residues. Germline values: CDR1 SGHDT, CDR2 YYEEEE. The V and J ends lost 5 bases and 7 bases respectively, with 21 bases between them. The CDR3 loop reads CASSLRRGAIRGYTF. In DNA, the CDR3 is TGTGCCAGCAGTTTACGCCGGGGGGCCATTCGTGGCTACACCTTC.

In this sample, this clone turned up a few times. The rearrangement links TRBV6-5 to TRBJ1-2, with 10 positions matching TRBD1. Losses at the gene ends were 2 bases for V and 7 bases for J; bases not matched to a gene: 4. The CDR3 extends over 14 amino acids. CDR1 MNHEY and CDR2 SVGAGI come from the germline V gene. CDR3 loop: CASSYDRGPGGYTF. CDR3 in DNA: TGTGCCAGCAGTTACGACAGGGGGCCAGGTGGCTACACCTTC.

The gene calls are TRBV7-9 and TRBJ2-3, with 9 bases identical to TRBD2. This CDR3 is built from 15 residues. CDR1 and CDR2 from the germline V gene are SEHNR and FQNEAQ (reference sequence). Trimming took 3 bases from V and 6 from J; bases not matched to a gene: 7. CDR3 loop: CASSLDSGGIDTQYF. For the CDR3, the DNA is TGTGCCAGCAGCTTGGATAGCGGGGGAATCGATACGCAGTATTTT.

This chain connects TRBV7-2 to TRBJ2-5; 10 bases are shared with TRBD2. Trimming cost V 3 bases and J 5 bases; bases outside gene matches: 3. CDR1 is SGHTA and CDR2 is FQGNSA in the germline V gene. The CDR3 has 14 amino acids. The CDR3, as DNA: TGTGCCAGCAGCTTTAGCGGGAGGATGGAGACCCAGTACTTC. Translated: CASSFSGRMETQYF.